Below, 23 T cell receptor beta chains from the same sample are listed, as sequenced in a study of cytomegalovirus exposure and HLA in healthy donors. Some clones are missing from TCRdb's copy, which holds only in-frame ones; the method was immunoSEQ multiplex PCR. The sample gives tens of thousands of clones, roughly 96% of which show up once; around 2.4% is in the top ten. The specimen sequenced was PBMCs. The receptors were gathered from a man between 18 and 29 years old in good health and CMV-seronegative.

V gene TRBV10-1 combines with J gene TRBJ2-1; 8 bases match TRBD1. The germline V gene has CDR1 WNHNN and CDR2 SYGVQD (reference sequence). The CDR3 length is 14 residues. V shed 6 bases and J 8 bases; nucleotides not matched to a gene: 9. CDR3: CASSPTGAEYEQFF. The DNA of the CDR3 is TGCGCCAGCAGCCCGACAGGGGCTGAATATGAGCAGTTCTTC.

V and J are TRBV7-9 and TRBJ2-2, with D maybe TRBD1 (6 bases). Trimming removed 2 bases from V and 0 bases from J, with 16 bases in between. This CDR3 is built from 18 residues. Germline CDR1 and CDR2: SEHNR and FQNEAQ (reference sequence). CDR3 sequence: CASSLSPWDTTNTGELFF. The DNA for the CDR3 is TGTGCCAGCAGCTTAAGCCCTTGGGACACTACGAACACCGGGGAGCTGTTTTTT. Based on the CDR3 plus reference TRBV7-9 and TRBJ2-2, the full variable domain is DTGVSQNPRHKITKRGQNVTFRCDPISEHNRLYWYRQTLGQGPEFLTYFQNEAQLEKSRLLSDRFSAERPKGSFSTLEIQRTEQGDSAMYLCASSLSPWDTTNTGELFFGEGSRLTVL.

DNA of the CDR3: TGTGCCTGGAGTGCGCGCGGGAGAGAAGAGACCCAGTACTTC. This sequence encodes CAWSARGREETQYF. The genes are TRBV30 and TRBJ2-5; TRBD2 aligns across 7 bases. Per the germline V gene, CDR1 is GTSNPN and CDR2 is SVGIG (reference sequence). The CDR3 runs to 14 residues. Trimming cost V 1 base and J 3 bases; bases outside gene matches: 5.

The chain combines TRBV18 with TRBJ2-7; D may be TRBD1 (6 bases). The CDR3 extends over 12 amino acids. Trimming removed 5 bases at V and 3 bases at J, with 8 bases between. Germline assignment: CDR1 KGHSH and CDR2 LQKENI. CDR3 region: CASSSDSYEQYF. The CDR3 nucleotides are TGTGCCAGCTCATCGGACAGCTACGAGCAGTACTTC.

The chain combines TRBV5-6 with TRBJ2-2; tentatively, D is TRBD2 (5 bases). Trimming pared 0 bases from V and 5 bases from J, leaving 8 bases between. Germline CDR1 and CDR2: SGHDT and YYEEEE. This CDR3 has 14 amino acids. The CDR3, as DNA: TGTGCCAGCAGCTTGGTGTCGGGGACCGGGGAGCTGTTTTTT. Its translation: CASSLVSGTGELFF.

The V gene is TRBV6-1, the J gene TRBJ2-5; no clear D gene. This CDR3 contains 14 residues. Looked up from germline, CDR1 is MNHNS and CDR2 is SASEGT. With 2 bases removed from V and 2 bases from J, the gap between germline ends came to 9 bases. The DNA for the CDR3 is TGTGCCAGCAGTGAATCAAGCTTTCAAGAGACCCAGTACTTC. Translation: CASSESSFQETQYF.

This clone was detected once. The chain couples TRBV4-2 to TRBJ2-2; D is uncertain. Trimming cost V 4 bases and J 6 bases, with 12 bases left between them. Germline lookup yields CDR1 LGHNA and CDR2 YNFKEQ. The CDR3 extends over 14 amino acids. CDR3 residues: CASSRESPPGELFF. For the CDR3, the DNA is TGTGCCAGCAGCCGAGAGAGCCCCCCCGGGGAGCTGTTTTTT.

This clone showed up just once. This chain connects TRBV28 to TRBJ1-1; TRBD1 agrees at 7 bases. The junction had 7 bases not matched to a gene; V was cut back by 6 bases and J by 0 bases. Germline values: CDR1 MDHEN, CDR2 SYDVKM. The CDR3 has 15 residues. CDR3 loop: CASRDGTAMNTEAFF. Written as DNA, the CDR3 is TGTGCCAGCAGGGATGGGACAGCCATGAACACTGAAGCTTTCTTT.

The chain joins TRBV2 to TRBJ2-7, with TRBD1 identical over 8 bases. CDR3 length: 13 residues. CDR1 and CDR2 from the germline V gene are SNHLY and FYNNEI. With 9 bases clipped from V and 0 bases from J, the junction kept 4 bases outside the gene matches. The CDR3 sequence is CASRTGSSYEQYF. Here the CDR3 DNA reads TGTGCCAGTAGGACAGGGTCCTCCTACGAGCAGTACTTC.

The chain links TRBV5-4 to TRBJ1-1; 8 bases line up with TRBD1. Trimming removed 4 bases from V and 3 bases from J; junction bases left unmatched: 5. Germline values: CDR1 SGHNT, CDR2 YYREEE (reference sequence). The CDR3 length is 14 residues. The CDR3 spells CASSGSQGDTEAFF. The CDR3 DNA reads as TGTGCCAGCAGCGGATCACAGGGGGACACTGAAGCTTTCTTT.

The V call is TRBV19, the J call TRBJ1-5; 7 bases align to TRBD1. Germline V gene data show CDR1 as LNHDA and CDR2 as SQIVND (reference sequence). V shed 7 bases and J 2 bases; nucleotides not matched to a gene: 11. This CDR3 has 16 amino acids. The DNA of the CDR3 is TGTGCCAGTACCTCCTCTTGGGGACAGCGCAATCAGCCCCAGCATTTT. Translating it yields CASTSSWGQRNQPQHF.

The chain links TRBV14 to TRBJ2-7; D remains unclear. CDR3 size: 15 residues. Trimming left V 4 bases short and J 0 bases short, with 13 bases between. Germline V gives CDR1 SGHDN, CDR2 FVKESK. The CDR3 is CASSLDSASSYEQYF. DNA for the CDR3: TGTGCCAGCAGCCTAGACTCGGCTAGCTCCTACGAGCAGTACTTC.

For the CDR3, the DNA is TGTGCCAGCACCTGGGACAGGGGACCCACTGAAGCTTTCTTT. This gives the protein CASTWDRGPTEAFF. The chain uses TRBV6-5 and TRBJ1-1, with 10 bases that match TRBD1. The germline gives CDR1 MNHEY, CDR2 SVGAGI. Trimming took 7 bases from V and 4 from J; bases not matched to a gene: 6. The CDR3 runs to 14 residues.

The V gene is TRBV6-5, the J gene TRBJ2-5; 8 positions agree with TRBD2. CDR1 and CDR2 from the germline V gene are MNHEY and SVGAGI. V dropped 5 bases and J dropped 3; count of bases not matched to a gene: 5. The CDR3 totals 14 residues. The CDR3 nucleotides are TGTGCCAGCAGTGACGGGGGGGAGGAAGAGACCCAGTACTTC. Translated, it gives CASSDGGEEETQYF.

The chain carries TRBV10-3 and TRBJ2-6; D not certain. The CDR3 is 15 amino acids. V dropped 2 bases and J dropped 0 bases, with 5 bases sitting between them. CDR1 and CDR2 (germline): ENHRY, SYGVKD. In DNA, the CDR3 is TGTGCCATCAGTGAGGGCAACTCTGGGGCCAACGTCCTGACTTTC. Residues: CAISEGNSGANVLTF.

This chain connects TRBV19 to TRBJ2-1; 8 nucleotides line up with TRBD2. CDR1 is LNHDA and CDR2 is SQIVND in the germline V gene (reference sequence). Germline trimming cut 8 bases from V and 7 bases from J; bases unmatched to any gene: 7. The CDR3 runs to 13 residues. The CDR3 region is CASDSGVLNEQFF. The CDR3 coding sequence is TGTGCCAGTGATAGCGGGGTTTTAAATGAGCAGTTCTTC.

The V and J genes are TRBV11-3 and TRBJ2-7; D might be TRBD2 (5 bases). The V and J ends lost 0 bases and 4 bases respectively, with 13 bases between them. This CDR3 spans 15 amino acids. CDR1 and CDR2 from the germline V gene are SGHNT and YENEEA. CDR3 in DNA: TGTGCCAGCAGCTTAGATCGGCAGCGGATATACGAGCAGTACTTC. Translation gives CASSLDRQRIYEQYF.

The genes are TRBV6-5 and TRBJ1-1; 7 bases match TRBD1. Losses at the gene ends were 6 bases for V and 7 bases for J; bases not matched to a gene: 5. This CDR3 spans 12 amino acids. From germline, CDR1 is MNHEY and CDR2 SVGAGI. CDR3 sequence (DNA): TGTGCCAGCAGACGACAGGGTCATGAAGCTTTCTTT. Its protein product is CASRRQGHEAFF.

The chain carries TRBV7-6 and TRBJ2-5; 9 bases map to TRBD1. The trim removed 5 bases at V and 4 bases at J, leaving 5 bases unmatched. Germline CDR1 SGHVS, CDR2 FNYEAQ. The CDR3 contains 14 residues. This chain's CDR3 is CASSLTGGAETQYF. In DNA, the CDR3 is TGTGCCAGCAGCCTAACAGGGGGCGCAGAGACCCAGTACTTC.

This rearrangement joins TRBV2 to TRBJ2-2, with a weak D call TRBD1 (6 bases). The CDR3 is made up of 12 amino acids. Germline V lookup: CDR1 SNHLY, CDR2 FYNNEI. Trimming pared 5 bases from V and 6 bases from J, leaving 7 bases between. CDR3 nucleotides: TGTGCCAGCAGTCACAGGGCCGGGGAGCTGTTTTTT. Its protein is CASSHRAGELFF.

The chain couples TRBV6-4 to TRBJ2-3; 8 bases map to TRBD2. CDR1 and CDR2 (germline): MRHNA, SNTAGT. There are 16 residues in the CDR3. J lost 0 bases, V lost 2 bases, and 4 bases had no gene match. DNA for the CDR3: TGTGCCAGCAGTGACAGGGCTAGCGGGAGCACAGATACGCAGTATTTT. Protein product: CASSDRASGSTDTQYF.

The chain couples TRBV18 to TRBJ1-4; 7 bases line up with TRBD1. Unmatched junction bases numbered 3, after V lost 0 bases and J lost 8 bases. The germline V gene has CDR1 KGHSH and CDR2 LQKENI. This CDR3 comprises 14 residues. The DNA of the CDR3 is TGTGCCAGCTCACCACCGGGACAGAGGGAAAAACTGTTTTTT. It translates to CASSPPGQREKLFF. Combining the CDR3 with reference TRBV18 and TRBJ1-4 gives the whole variable domain NAGVMQNPRHLVRRRGQEARLRCSPMKGHSHVYWYRQLPEEGLKFMVYLQKENIIDESGMPKERFSAEFPKEGPSILRIQQVVRGDSAAYFCASSPPGQREKLFFGSGTQLSVL.

The chain recombines TRBV7-9 with TRBJ2-5; perhaps TRBD2 as D (6 bases). The J call may be wrong; the DNA end is better matched by TRBJ2-7. Germline CDR1 reads SEHNR; CDR2 reads FQNEAQ (reference sequence). The CDR3 is 12 residues long. In DNA, the CDR3 is TGTGCCAGCAGCTTAGGCGGGGACGAGCAGTACTTC. This encodes CASSLGGDEQYF.